These 5 T cell receptor beta chains share one sample of origin, sequenced in a study of blood T cell repertoires in COVID-19. Here immunoSEQ multiplex PCR was the method, and the copy in TCRdb shows in-frame clones only, minus some. The sample lists about 240,000 clones, roughly 90% seen once, with just over 7% in the top ten. The sample was peripheral blood. These receptor sequences come from a man in his fifties or sixties who had recovered from COVID-19.

This CDR3 reads CATGLGNQPQHF. The CDR3 region has the DNA TGTGCCACGGGACTGGGGAATCAGCCCCAGCATTTT. The chain is built from TRBV27 and TRBJ1-5; TRBD1 is a possible D gene (5 bases). The CDR3 extends over 12 amino acids. V lost 10 bases, J lost 4 bases, and 11 bases lay in between. Germline loops: CDR1 MNHEY, CDR2 SMNVEV (reference sequence).

The chain has TRBV28 and TRBJ1-2; D gene unclear. This CDR3 region has 12 residues. Germline values: CDR1 MDHEN, CDR2 SYDVKM. V was shortened by 5 bases and J by 8 bases, with 12 bases between the two germline ends. This CDR3 reads CASSPTGMGYTF. In nucleotides, the CDR3 is TGTGCCAGCAGTCCTACGGGGATGGGCTACACCTTC.

This rearrangement joins TRBV5-1 to TRBJ2-1, with D maybe TRBD2 (7 bases). V lost 4 bases to trimming and J lost 6 bases, with 17 bases between them. The CDR3 is 15 residues long. Germline-derived CDR1 and CDR2 are SGHRS and YFSETQ. This chain's CDR3 is CASSLYAGAGNEQFF. The CDR3, as DNA: TGCGCCAGCAGCCTGTACGCGGGGGCGGGCAATGAGCAGTTCTTC.

The chain employs TRBV14 and TRBJ2-5, with D perhaps matching TRBD1 (6 bases). The V and J ends lost 1 base and 9 bases respectively, with 12 bases between them. Germline CDR1 is SGHDN and CDR2 is FVKESK. The CDR3 has 13 residues. The CDR3 DNA is TGTGCCAGCAGCCAAGGGTGGGCAGGGGCCCAGTACTTC. It yields the protein CASSQGWAGAQYF. The complete variable domain, with remaining parts taken from reference TRBV14 and TRBJ2-5, reads EAGVTQFPSHSVIEKGQTVTLRCDPISGHDNLYWYRRVMGKEIKFLLHFVKESKQDESGMPNNRFLAERTGGTYSTLKVQPAELEDSGVYFCASSQGWAGAQYFGPGTRLLVL.

This chain uses TRBV7-9 with TRBJ2-1, with 8 bases fitting TRBD2. J lost 2 bases, V lost 5 bases, and 5 bases had no gene match. Germline CDR1 SEHNR, CDR2 FQNEAQ (reference sequence). CDR3 length equals 15 residues. The CDR3 reads CASSLSGIPYNEQFF. The CDR3 nucleotides are TGTGCCAGCAGCCTTAGCGGGATTCCCTACAATGAGCAGTTCTTC.